These T cell receptor beta chains were read from a single sample in a study of breast tumors, draining lymph nodes, adjacent tissues. Each CDR3 protein gets one entry after TCRdb re-called the multiplex PCR reads with MiXCR. The sample lists hundreds of thousands of distinct CDR3 sequences, approximately 29% occurring once. The sample comprised axillary lymph node tissue. The receptors shown here come from a female donor with breast cancer. Some clones in this sample may be carry-over from other donors' samples. CDR3s include the opening cysteine and the closing phenylalanine or tryptophan. Each record gives: CDR3 DNA, CDR3 protein, clone size, V gene, J gene, D gene. D genes are given only for firm matches. The size entry is marked missing in some rows and otherwise reads once, few, many or a size class.

DNA: TGCAGCGTTTCCAGTGGTGGGACAGGGAACACCGGGGAGCTGTTTTTT; CDR3: CSVSSGGTGNTGELFF; size: many; V: TRBV29-1; J: TRBJ2-2; D: TRBD1
DNA: TGCGCCAGCAGCCAAGATAAAAGGCCCACAGATACGCGGTATTTT; CDR3: CASSQDKRPTDTRYF; size: NA; V: TRBV14; J: TRBJ2-3; D: NA
DNA: TGTGCCAGTCACCCGGGACAGGGGGGCTACGAGCAGTACTTC; CDR3: CASHPGQGGYEQYF; size: many; V: TRBV2; J: TRBJ2-7; D: TRBD1
DNA: TGCAGTGCTACTTCTGGGGTGGTAGCGGGTTTACAAGAGACCCAGTACTTC; CDR3: CSATSGVVAGLQETQYF; size: many; V: TRBV20-1; J: TRBJ2-5; D: TRBD2
DNA: TGTGCCAGCAGCCCGTCGGCGGGCCCTAACTATGGCTACACCTTC; CDR3: CASSPSAGPNYGYTF; size: NA; V: TRBV11-2; J: TRBJ1-2; D: NA
DNA: TGTGCCAGCAGTGTCCCCAGGGGTTTTGGTTACAATGAGCAGTTCTTC; CDR3: CASSVPRGFGYNEQFF; size: many; V: TRBV12-3/TRBV12-4; J: TRBJ2-1; D: NA
DNA: TGTGCCAGTAGTCCGGGGGCTAGCGGGTCCTACGATACGCAGTATTTT; CDR3: CASSPGASGSYDTQYF; size: many; V: TRBV19; J: TRBJ2-3; D: TRBD2
DNA: TGTGCCAGCAGTGGTTGGACTAGCGGCACCGGGGAGCTGTTTTTT; CDR3: CASSGWTSGTGELFF; size: many; V: TRBV12-3/TRBV12-4; J: TRBJ2-2; D: TRBD2
DNA: TGTGCCAGCAGCTTACCCCCCTACAATGAGCAGTTCTTC; CDR3: CASSLPPYNEQFF; size: many; V: TRBV7-3; J: TRBJ2-1; D: NA
DNA: TGTGCCAGCAGCTTAGGACTCGGCGGGAGGGGTGATGAGCAGTTCTTC; CDR3: CASSLGLGGRGDEQFF; size: many; V: TRBV11-2; J: TRBJ2-1; D: TRBD2
DNA: TGTGCCACCAGTGATTCGACGGGAGTAAATAAGCCCCAGCATTTT; CDR3: CATSDSTGVNKPQHF; size: NA; V: TRBV24-1; J: TRBJ1-5; D: NA
DNA: TGTGCCAGCAGCCAAGTGAGACAACCGAACACCGGGGAGCTGTTTTTT; CDR3: CASSQVRQPNTGELFF; size: many; V: TRBV14; J: TRBJ2-2; D: NA
DNA: TGTGCCAGCAGCTTATATCATAGCCGGACTAGCGGGACGAGAGAGCAGTACTTC; CDR3: CASSLYHSRTSGTREQYF; size: many; V: TRBV7-2; J: TRBJ2-7; D: TRBD2
DNA: TGTGCCAGCAGCTTATCAGTGGGCACCGGGGAGCTGTTTTTT; CDR3: CASSLSVGTGELFF; size: NA; V: TRBV7-2; J: TRBJ2-2; D: NA
DNA: TGCAGTGCTCTCCGGGGGACCCCGTCAGATACGCAGTATTTT; CDR3: CSALRGTPSDTQYF; size: once; V: TRBV20-1; J: TRBJ2-3; D: NA
DNA: TGTGCCAGCAGCCTCTCCTCCGGACTAGCGGCCTACAATGAGCAGTTCTTC; CDR3: CASSLSSGLAAYNEQFF; size: NA; V: TRBV7-3; J: TRBJ2-1; D: TRBD2
DNA: TGTGCCAGCAGGCCGACAGGGGTATATGGCTACACCTTC; CDR3: CASRPTGVYGYTF; size: once; V: TRBV25-1; J: TRBJ1-2; D: TRBD1
DNA: TGTGCCAGCAGCTCTAGCGCCCAAGAGACCCAGTACTTC; CDR3: CASSSSAQETQYF; size: many; V: TRBV5-8; J: TRBJ2-5; D: NA
DNA: TGTGCCAGCAGCCTTACGGGTCAGCGAGAAGCTTTCTTT; CDR3: CASSLTGQREAFF; size: NA; V: TRBV3-1; J: TRBJ1-1; D: NA
DNA: TGCGCCAGCAGCTTTGGGGGGGGCGTGACCCAGTACTTC; CDR3: CASSFGGGVTQYF; size: NA; V: TRBV5-1; J: TRBJ2-5; D: NA
DNA: TGCGCCAGCAGCCAAGGGACACAGAACTATGGCTACACCTTC; CDR3: CASSQGTQNYGYTF; size: NA; V: TRBV4-3; J: TRBJ1-2; D: NA
DNA: TGCAGTGCTCAACTAGCGGGAGTGGCAGATACGCAGTATTTT; CDR3: CSAQLAGVADTQYF; size: many; V: TRBV20-1; J: TRBJ2-3; D: TRBD2
DNA: TGCAGTGCTAGGAAACCGACGGGACAGGGGAACACTGAAGCTTTCTTT; CDR3: CSARKPTGQGNTEAFF; size: NA; V: TRBV20-1; J: TRBJ1-1; D: TRBD1
DNA: TGTGCTAGTGGTCAGACAGGGGCGAGGGAAAAACTGTTTTTT; CDR3: CASGQTGAREKLFF; size: NA; V: TRBV12-5; J: TRBJ1-4; D: TRBD1
DNA: TGCGCCAGCAGCCCCCCCGGACTAGCGGGACCAGATACGCAGTATTTT; CDR3: CASSPPGLAGPDTQYF; size: many; V: TRBV5-1; J: TRBJ2-3; D: TRBD2